This T cell receptor beta chain was sequenced during a study of blood T cell repertoires in COVID-19. Study context: Collection of acute and convalescent COVID-19 samples took place in the United States, Italy and Spain. T cells, B-cell-depleted T cells, or PBMCs provided the cDNA or gDNA that served as material.

V gave up 7 bases and J gave up 0 bases, with 10 bases separating them. The CDR3 covers 13 residues. Germline V CDR1 and CDR2: SQVTM, ANQGSEA. Clinical history as reported by participants underpinned cohort assignment. In Cohort 3, a recovered donor had either two negative PCRs, clearance, or symptom resolution. Sequencing used immunoSEQ multiplex PCR; TCRdb keeps in-frame clones, though not all of them. The data hold 250,000 to 350,000 clones, with 92% observed a single time. The sequencing input was PBMCs or T cells enriched from blood (not recorded which). The receptor comes from a woman in her twenties or thirties who had recovered from COVID-19. The V call is TRBV29-1, the J call TRBJ1-3, with D unclear. CDR3 coding DNA: TGCAGCGCACGTCCAGGCTCTGGAAACACCATATATTTT. It codes for CSARPGSGNTIYF.